Following are 6 T cell receptor beta chains from one sample sequenced in a study of vaccination and CD4 T cells after COVID-19. MiXCR, run by TCRdb on the PCR reads, gives a single entry per CDR3 protein. The table records roughly 20,000 distinct CDR3 sequences, over 45% of them present only once. Sample: CD4+ T cells from blood, taken after SARS-CoV-2 vaccination. These receptors all come from a human donor who had recovered from COVID-19.

This chain links TRBV3-1 with TRBJ2-5; 8 bases align to TRBD2. V was pared by 3 bases and J by 2 bases, with 11 bases of the junction left unmatched. CDR3 size: 17 residues. Germline V gene sequence: CDR1 LGHDT, CDR2 YNNKEL (reference sequence). The CDR3 DNA reads as TGTGCCAGCAGCCACTCTTGGCGGGAGGCCCTACAAGAGACCCAGTACTTC. Its protein is CASSHSWREALQETQYF.

The rearrangement uses TRBV11-2 and TRBJ2-5; 12 bases agree with TRBD1. CDR1 and CDR2 (germline): SGHAT, FQNNGV. Losses at the gene ends were 6 bases for V and 4 bases for J; bases not matched to a gene: 3. This CDR3 comprises 14 residues. The CDR3 sequence is CASRGQGAGETQYF. The CDR3, as DNA: TGTGCCAGCAGGGGACAGGGGGCGGGAGAGACCCAGTACTTC.

The rearrangement uses TRBV4-3 and TRBJ2-6, with 9 nucleotides matching TRBD2. CDR1 and CDR2 (germline): LGHNA, YSLEER. Germline trimming cut 3 bases from V and 4 bases from J; bases unmatched to any gene: 4. The CDR3 covers 16 residues. The chain's CDR3 is CASSQGLASGANVLTF. CDR3 nucleotide sequence: TGCGCCAGCAGCCAGGGACTAGCCTCCGGGGCCAACGTCCTGACTTTC.

The chain couples TRBV5-1 to TRBJ2-5; 7 bases align to TRBD1. This CDR3 has 15 amino acids. Trimming removed 7 bases from V and 5 bases from J; junction bases left unmatched: 14. From germline, CDR1 is SGHRS and CDR2 YFSETQ. The CDR3 region is CASANPTGYAETQYF. Written as DNA, the CDR3 is TGCGCCAGCGCCAACCCGACAGGGTACGCGGAGACCCAGTACTTC.

This chain joins TRBV7-2 and TRBJ1-1, with D hard to call. This CDR3 comprises 14 residues. V was cut by 5 bases and J by 7 bases, with 17 bases left in between. Per germline, CDR1 SGHTA and CDR2 FQGNSA. In DNA form, the CDR3 reads TGTGCCAGCAGCCCTCTGACCGGGGTGGGTGAAGCTTTCTTT. Protein: CASSPLTGVGEAFF. Drawing the rest from reference TRBV7-2 and TRBJ1-1, the complete variable domain is GAGVSQSPSNKVTEKGKDVELRCDPISGHTALYWYRQSLGQGLEFLIYFQGNSAPDKSGLPSDRFSAERTGGSVSTLTIQRTQQEDSAVYLCASSPLTGVGEAFFGQGTRLTVV.

For the CDR3, the DNA is TGTGCCAGCAGTGAAGTAGCGGGAGGCGGGACCCAGTACTTC. It is translated as CASSEVAGGGTQYF. This chain links TRBV6-1 with TRBJ2-5; 10 bases map to TRBD2. The CDR3 runs to 14 residues. Unmatched junction bases numbered 3, after V lost 1 base and J lost 7 bases. Germline V gives CDR1 MNHNS, CDR2 SASEGT.